The clone carrying this T cell receptor (beta chain) was picked up one time. Its antigen is undetermined. This entry is derived from a study of cytomegalovirus exposure and HLA in healthy donors. Points from the study as a whole: There were a few CMV-associated chains whose specificity for CMV antigens was confirmed in vitro. Reports described diagnosis of cytomegalovirus status by the classifier as highly specific and sensitive. When analyzed later, a missense DCLRE1C variant was found to be linked to TCR beta V- and J-gene trimming. TCR association rates varied by HLA locus in a later analysis, with DRB1 highest and HLA-C lowest.

The CDR3 length is 12 residues. V lost 5 bases to trimming and J lost 5 bases, with 9 bases between them. Germline lookup yields CDR1 KGHSH and CDR2 LQKENI. Primers for the PCR totalled 60 Vbeta and 13 Jbeta. TCRdb's table, derived via immunoSEQ multiplex PCR, lists solely in-frame clones and lacks some. The sample includes 160,000 or so clones, less than 85% of them seen just once. The sequenced material came from PBMCs. The sequence derives from a man between 35 and 55 years old in good health and CMV-seronegative. J is TRBJ2-5 and V is TRBV18; D not resolved. CDR3 sequence (DNA): TGTGCCAGCTCAACTAAGGCGGAGACCCAGTACTTC. Protein sequence: CASSTKAETQYF.